The T cell receptor (beta chain) described here comes from a study of a mutant IDH1 vaccine in newly diagnosed glioma. CDR3 size: 14 residues. Deletions cut 8 bases from V and 1 base from J, with 12 bases between. The germline V gene has CDR1 SNHLY and CDR2 FYNNEI. Sequencing was performed with immunoSEQ multiplex PCR; in TCRdb, only in-frame clones are kept and a portion is missing. The sample lists roughly 130,000 clones; about 82% were seen once. Time point given: week 11, during vaccination. Each dose of the vaccine consisted of 300 ug of mutant IDH1 20-mer peptide, with topical imiquimod. New WHO grade 3 or 4 astrocytomas that were IDH1-mutant and ATRX-lost occurred in the donors. This clone appeared a few times. Its antigen is unknown.

The genes are TRBV2 and TRBJ1-5; D remains ambiguous. This material consisted of PBMCs, taken from a glioma patient whose treatment included an IDH1 peptide vaccine. The sequence derives from a middle-aged man with glioma. The chain's CDR3 is CASGAVGSNQPQHF. CDR3 in DNA: TGTGCCAGCGGTGCGGTTGGAAGCAATCAGCCCCAGCATTTT.